What follows are 28 T cell receptor beta chains derived from one specimen sequenced in a study of cytomegalovirus exposure and HLA in healthy donors. This PCR relied on a set of 60 Vbeta primers and 13 Jbeta primers. Assay: immunoSEQ multiplex PCR; the TCRdb copy retains only in-frame clones and omits some. The repertoire holds roughly 200,000 clones, with around 70% as singletons. Specimen: PBMCs. The receptors were sampled from a male donor in good health and CMV-seronegative.

The chain has TRBV4-2 and TRBJ2-1, with D unclear. Looked up from germline, CDR1 is LGHNA and CDR2 is YNFKEQ. Deletions cut 1 base from V and 6 bases from J, with 13 bases between. CDR3 length equals 15 residues. CDR3 protein: CASSQAVIRGNEQFF. Here the CDR3 DNA reads TGTGCCAGCAGCCAAGCGGTAATAAGAGGCAATGAGCAGTTCTTC.

This chain links TRBV7-9 with TRBJ2-1; maybe TRBD1 (5 bases). Germline V gene lookup returns CDR1 SEHNR and CDR2 FQNEAQ (reference sequence). This CDR3 is 14 amino acids long. The V gene lost 1 base and the J gene lost 7 bases, with 11 bases spanning the gap. CDR3 loop: CASSLGQGGNEQFF. CDR3 nucleotides: TGTGCCAGCAGCTTAGGTCAGGGTGGGAATGAGCAGTTCTTC.

The rearrangement uses TRBV18 and TRBJ2-7; 7 bases line up with TRBD1. The junction had 5 bases not matched to a gene; V was cut back by 4 bases and J by 2 bases. Per the germline V gene, CDR1 is KGHSH and CDR2 is LQKENI. This CDR3 has 14 residues. CDR3: CASSLRDSAYEQYF. In DNA form, the CDR3 reads TGTGCCAGCTCACTTCGGGACAGTGCCTACGAGCAGTACTTC.

Note on this clone: The same CDR3 can be traced to other DNA sequences in this sample. For the CDR3, the DNA is TGTGCCAGCAGTCCCAGCTCCTACGAGCAGTACTTC. Protein: CASSPSSYEQYF. The V call is TRBV7-9, the J call TRBJ2-7; D remains unclear. The CDR3 consists of 12 residues. CDR1 and CDR2 (germline): SEHNR, FQNEAQ (reference sequence). The V end lost 6 bases, the J end lost 0 bases, and 6 bases lay between the germline ends. Complete variable domain (other parts from reference TRBV7-9 and TRBJ2-7): DTGVSQNPRHKITKRGQNVTFRCDPISEHNRLYWYRQTLGQGPEFLTYFQNEAQLEKSRLLSDRFSAERPKGSFSTLEIQRTEQGDSAMYLCASSPSSYEQYFGPGTRLTVT.

This clone was found a few times. The V gene is TRBV4-2, the J gene TRBJ2-7; possibly TRBD1 for D (6 bases). The germline V gene encodes CDR1 LGHNA and CDR2 YNFKEQ. This CDR3 contains 15 residues. V gave up 2 bases and J gave up 0 bases, with 11 bases separating them. The CDR3 reads CASSQLTDSSYEQYF. CDR3 in DNA: TGTGCCAGCAGCCAACTCACGGACAGCTCCTACGAGCAGTACTTC.

Comment on this clone: The junction shows a germline mismatch at one end, possibly a read error. The chain is built from TRBV7-9 and TRBJ2-7; 7 bases match TRBD2. CDR3 length equals 15 residues. Per germline, CDR1 SEHNR and CDR2 FQNEAQ (reference sequence). CDR3 sequence: CSSSPGAGVWYEQYF. In DNA, the CDR3 is TGTTCCAGCAGTCCCGGGGCGGGAGTGTGGTACGAGCAGTACTTC.

V usage is TRBV7-2 and J usage is TRBJ2-1; 12 bases agree with TRBD2. The J segment lost 0 bases and the V segment lost 4 bases, leaving 7 bases of the junction unmatched. The CDR3 runs to 18 residues. The germline V gene encodes CDR1 SGHTA and CDR2 FQGNSA. CDR3: CASSSLGLAGSSYNEQFF. As DNA, the CDR3 is TGTGCCAGCAGCTCCCTTGGACTAGCGGGAAGCTCCTACAATGAGCAGTTCTTC.

The V and J genes are TRBV6-6 and TRBJ2-5; a possible D gene is TRBD2 (6 bases). V was trimmed by 2 bases and J by 11 bases, leaving 15 bases between them. CDR1 and CDR2 from the germline V gene are MNHNY and SVGAGI (reference sequence). The CDR3 totals 13 residues. The DNA of the CDR3 is TGTGCCAGCAGTTACGCTGGGACGGGGGAGCAGTACTTC. It specifies CASSYAGTGEQYF.

This clone showed up just a few times. V is TRBV6-5 and J is TRBJ1-2; tentative D call: TRBD1 (5 bases). Germline CDR1 reads MNHEY; CDR2 reads SVGAGI. The V end was cut by 6 bases, the J end by 6 bases, with 17 bases between. The CDR3 loop spans 14 amino acids. CDR3 sequence reads: CASRRSGKEDGYTF. DNA of the CDR3: TGTGCCAGCAGGAGATCAGGGAAAGAGGATGGCTACACCTTC.

V gene TRBV6-1 combines with J gene TRBJ1-5; D not resolved. Germline loops: CDR1 MNHNS, CDR2 SASEGT. The CDR3 runs to 14 residues. Between the trimmed V and J ends, which lost 5 bases and 7 bases, there was a span of 15 bases. CDR3: CASSSPFRGQPQHF. CDR3 bases: TGTGCCAGCAGTTCCCCGTTCCGGGGACAGCCCCAGCATTTT.

The rearrangement uses TRBV6-6 and TRBJ1-1, with D tentatively TRBD1 (5 bases). The V and J ends lost 0 bases and 5 bases respectively, with 13 bases between them. The CDR3 has 15 amino acids. CDR1 MNHNY and CDR2 SVGAGI come from the germline V gene (reference sequence). The CDR3 loop is CASSYSAGGGTEAFF. The CDR3 DNA is TGTGCCAGCAGTTACTCGGCCGGGGGAGGGACTGAAGCTTTCTTT.

V usage is TRBV7-9 and J usage is TRBJ1-1, with D tentatively TRBD1 (5 bases). Germline loops: CDR1 SEHNR, CDR2 FQNEAQ (reference sequence). This CDR3 is 15 amino acids long. The germline V and J ends were trimmed by 7 bases and 0 bases, with 15 bases remaining between them. The CDR3 reads CASKVTGGMNTEAFF. In DNA form, the CDR3 reads TGTGCCAGCAAGGTAACCGGGGGGATGAACACTGAAGCTTTCTTT.

The chain is built from TRBV15 and TRBJ1-2; 10 bases align to TRBD1. The CDR3 has 17 amino acids. Per germline, CDR1 LNHNV and CDR2 YYDKDF (reference sequence). Trimming cost V 5 bases and J 6 bases; bases outside gene matches: 15. CDR3 sequence reads: CATSGSPGQGFLDGYTF. The CDR3 DNA reads TGTGCCACCAGCGGATCCCCGGGACAGGGGTTCTTAGATGGCTACACCTTC.

Comments on this clone: The same CDR3 can be traced to other DNA sequences in this sample. The genes are TRBV4-1 and TRBJ1-5; 7 bases agree with TRBD1. CDR1 is MGHRA, CDR2 YSYEKL, per germline. V was pared by 4 bases and J by 6 bases, with 6 bases of the junction left unmatched. The length of the CDR3 is 14 residues. In DNA form, the CDR3 reads TGCGCCAGCAGCCTTGGCCAGGGGGGTCAGCCCCAGCATTTT. Translating it yields CASSLGQGGQPQHF.

Only a few counts were recorded for this clone. The J gene is TRBJ1-4, the V gene TRBV28; D is perhaps TRBD1 (6 bases). The CDR3 has 14 amino acids. V was trimmed by 5 bases and J by 4 bases, leaving 11 bases between them. Germline CDR1 is MDHEN and CDR2 is SYDVKM. The CDR3 loop is CASSPTGVNEKLFF. In DNA, the CDR3 is TGTGCCAGCAGTCCGACAGGCGTTAATGAAAAACTGTTTTTT.

This clone was observed a few times. The same CDR3 arises from other DNA sequences in this sample as well. V and J are TRBV7-3 and TRBJ2-3, with TRBD2 as a possible D gene (5 bases). This CDR3 spans 14 amino acids. V lost 5 bases and J 1 base, leaving 10 bases between the germline ends. Germline lookup yields CDR1 SGHTA and CDR2 FQGTGA. The CDR3 reads CASSLTGGTDTQYF. Here the CDR3 DNA reads TGTGCCAGCAGCCTCACCGGGGGCACAGATACGCAGTATTTT.

V usage is TRBV30 and J usage is TRBJ2-1; D ambiguous. CDR3 length: 12 amino acids. The ends were cut back, 2 bases at V and 9 bases at J, with 11 bases in the middle. Germline-derived CDR1 and CDR2 are GTSNPN and SVGIG (reference sequence). The DNA of the CDR3 is TGTGCCTGGAGTCCCCTTAGTGGTGAGCAGTTCTTC. Amino acid sequence: CAWSPLSGEQFF.

The chain recombines TRBV10-3 with TRBJ1-4; D call uncertain. V lost 10 bases and J lost 5, with 5 bases in between. Germline CDR1 reads ENHRY; CDR2 reads SYGVKD. There are 10 residues in the CDR3. Written as DNA, the CDR3 is TGTGCCACTCGGAATGAAAAACTGTTTTTT. Its translation is CATRNEKLFF.

This clone was found once. Other DNA sequences in the sample encode the same CDR3. The V and J genes are TRBV7-2 and TRBJ2-1, with 9 bases identical to TRBD2. This CDR3 spans 15 amino acids. V gave up 3 bases and J gave up 0 bases; unmatched junction bases: 0. Germline V gene lookup returns CDR1 SGHTA and CDR2 FQGNSA. The CDR3 DNA sequence: TGTGCCAGCAGCTTTAGCGGGAGCTCCTACAATGAGCAGTTCTTC. Its translation: CASSFSGSSYNEQFF.

The rearrangement uses TRBV5-6 and TRBJ2-5; perhaps TRBD1 as D (6 bases). The CDR3 extends over 13 amino acids. Germline CDR1 reads SGHDT; CDR2 reads YYEEEE. V was pared by 6 bases and J by 1 base, with 10 bases between. As DNA, the CDR3 is TGTGCCAGCACCACAGGGACCCAAGAGACCCAGTACTTC. This translates into CASTTGTQETQYF.

The chain's CDR3 is CASSLVQGYTF. CDR3 DNA: TGTGCCAGCAGCTTAGTACAGGGCTACACCTTC. J is TRBJ1-2 and V is TRBV13; D is unresolved. The CDR3 has 11 residues. V dropped 1 base and J dropped 8 bases, with 5 bases sitting between them. Looked up from germline, CDR1 is PRHDT and CDR2 is FYEKMQ (reference sequence). The full variable domain, in which reference TRBV13 and TRBJ1-2 provide the parts outside the CDR3, is AAGVIQSPRHLIKEKRETATLKCYPIPRHDTVYWYQQGPGQDPQFLISFYEKMQSDKGSIPDRFSAQQFSDYHSELNMSSLELGDSALYFCASSLVQGYTFGSGTRLTVV.

This chain joins TRBV9 and TRBJ1-3; D uncertain. Deletions cut 3 bases from V and 0 bases from J, with 19 bases between. The germline gives CDR1 SGDLS, CDR2 YYNGEE. The CDR3 totals 18 residues. CDR3 region: CASSAFGVSLSSGNTIYF. The CDR3 coding sequence is TGTGCCAGCAGCGCGTTTGGTGTGAGTCTGAGCTCTGGAAACACCATATATTTT.

The chain's CDR3 is CASSTNLGLAGGIYNEQFF. The CDR3 region has the DNA TGTGCCAGTAGTACGAATCTTGGACTAGCGGGGGGGATTTACAATGAGCAGTTCTTC. The chain recombines TRBV19 with TRBJ2-1; 15 bases align to TRBD2. Looked up from germline, CDR1 is LNHDA and CDR2 is SQIVND (reference sequence). V was clipped by 4 bases and J by 4 bases; unmatched bases: 11. The CDR3 totals 19 residues.

J is TRBJ2-3 and V is TRBV27; D gene ambiguous. The V and J ends lost 6 bases and 4 bases respectively, with 8 bases between them. Germline CDR1 reads MNHEY; CDR2 reads SMNVEV (reference sequence). The CDR3 is 12 residues long. In DNA, the CDR3 is TGTGCCAGCAGAGTAAGAGCAGATACGCAGTATTTT. Translating it yields CASRVRADTQYF.

The V call is TRBV9, the J call TRBJ1-1, with 8 bases that match TRBD1. There are 17 residues in the CDR3. Germline V gives CDR1 SGDLS, CDR2 YYNGEE. Unmatched junction bases numbered 10, after V lost 3 bases and J lost 0 bases. The CDR3 region is CASSARGHAGLNTEAFF. The CDR3 coding sequence is TGTGCCAGCAGCGCCAGGGGGCACGCCGGCCTGAACACTGAAGCTTTCTTT.

This chain joins TRBV7-3 and TRBJ2-7; 10 positions agree with TRBD1. CDR1 SGHTA and CDR2 FQGTGA come from the germline V gene. Losses at the gene ends were 0 bases for V and 5 bases for J; bases not matched to a gene: 4. CDR3 size: 15 residues. CDR3 residues: CASSLTGTGDHEQYF. As DNA, the CDR3 is TGTGCCAGCAGCTTAACCGGGACAGGGGACCACGAGCAGTACTTC.

V and J are TRBV6-5 and TRBJ1-5, with D uncertain. Germline assignment: CDR1 MNHEY and CDR2 SVGAGI. The CDR3 consists of 14 residues. Trimming took off 4 bases at V and 2 bases at J, with 9 bases between the two ends. CDR3 coding DNA: TGTGCCAGCAGTTCCCTCGCGGGCAATCAGCCCCAGCATTTT. This codes for CASSSLAGNQPQHF.

V and J are TRBV4-1 and TRBJ2-1, with a tentative D call TRBD1 (5 bases). This CDR3 has 14 residues. With 4 bases removed from V and 0 bases from J, the gap between germline ends came to 7 bases. Germline CDR1 and CDR2: MGHRA and YSYEKL. CDR3 coding DNA: TGCGCCAGCAGCCGGGGCAGCTCCTACAATGAGCAGTTCTTC. Amino acids: CASSRGSSYNEQFF.